This T cell receptor (beta chain) appears in the sequencing data of a study of T cells in Graves' hyperthyroidism and ophthalmopathy. Researchers amplified the TCR beta CDR3 regions from RNA transcripts. During a first-round RT-PCR of the TCR CDR3, the HTBI primer set was used. TCRdb ran MiXCR on the multiplex PCR reads and lists one entry per CDR3 protein. The repertoire holds about 420,000 distinct CDR3 sequences, with roughly an eighth as singletons. The germline V gene encodes CDR1 SEHNR and CDR2 FQNEAQ (reference sequence). The CDR3 is made up of 14 amino acids. V gave up 5 bases and J gave up 1 base, with 12 bases separating them. The table lists this clonotype with many counts. The antigen is undetermined. The study's findings and limits: The model foresaw ophthalmopathy a median around 6 months prior to onset. Ophthalmopathy could be told apart from stable hyperthyroidism with a 13 V-J model.

The J gene is TRBJ2-7, the V gene TRBV7-9; a possible D gene is TRBD2 (6 bases). This clonotype was obtained from a woman younger than 30 with Graves' hyperthyroidism. Sequenced: blood. CDR3 protein: CASSAGLRSYEQYF. The CDR3 bases are TGTGCCAGCAGCGCGGGACTGCGATCCTACGAGCAGTACTTC.